This T cell receptor (beta chain) was captured by sequencing in a study of identical twins. This CDR3 contains 11 residues. Trimming pared 5 bases from V and 7 bases from J, leaving 9 bases between. Notes on the study in general: The analysis was cross-sectional rather than longitudinal within donors.

Template switching created a universal primer site, and the cDNA included unique molecular identifiers. TCRdb recomputed calls from the 5' RACE reads with MiXCR, one row per CDR3 protein. The data hold some 790,000 distinct CDR3 sequences, with 15% to 20% observed a single time. This clonotype was seen repeatedly, ten times or more. Antigen specificity is unknown. This sample was also put to use in a study of T cells expressing NK-cell markers. That source reports: Dominant NKG2C+ clonotype frequencies of about 1.0-8% of CD8+ T cells were measured in more than 5 donors. One observes that, in a handful of donors, these clonotypes were also the leading ones within the CD3+CD56-NKG2C+ fraction.

V usage is TRBV12-3 or TRBV12-4 and J usage is TRBJ2-7; the D gene is possibly TRBD2 (5 bases). Source material: PBMCs. The receptor was derived from a woman aged 18-29 years in good health. DNA of the CDR3: TGTGCCAGCAGTGGACTGTGGGAGCAGTACTTC. As protein: CASSGLWEQYF.